The T cell receptor beta chain under discussion was sequenced for a study of spatial heterogeneity in lung cancer. The overall study: Alpha-chain sequences were detected in numbers that were consistently lower than beta-chain sequences. Each unique TCR and UMI combination was seen more than ten times on average in raw reads. Overall study results and limits: Whereas they appeared in blood less at follow-up, ubiquitous expanded tumor TCRs appeared there more at resection.

Time point described: sample taken at primary tumor resection. Whole RNA was taken from tumor, nontumor lung or frozen PBMC; it was then sequenced unsorted. The 70 or so donors had untreated early-stage non-small cell lung cancer. MiXCR, applied by TCRdb to the 5' RACE reads, yields one record per CDR3 protein. The sample consists of 49,000 or so distinct CDR3 sequences, approximately 10% of them appearing once. CDR1 is DFQATT, CDR2 SNEGSKA, per germline (reference sequence). V gave up 7 bases and J gave up 4 bases, with 20 bases separating them. The CDR3 totals 15 residues. In the case of this clonotype: As yet, its antigen is unknown.

The chain uses TRBV20-1 and TRBJ1-5; D is ambiguous. The TCR sequence derives from a female donor with early-stage non-small cell lung cancer. Sample: PBMCs, taken at surgery. The CDR3 spells CSVWTPGRINQPQHF. The DNA for the CDR3 is TGCAGTGTGTGGACCCCCGGACGGATAAATCAGCCCCAGCATTTT.